This T cell receptor beta chain comes out of a study of T cells in Graves' hyperthyroidism and ophthalmopathy (dated by TCRdb to about 2019). Describing the broader study: Peripheral blood samples were taken at the time of initial diagnosis, prior to any treatment. After sampling, hyperthyroidism patients received methimazole starting at 30 mg daily, and ophthalmopathy patients received high-dose intravenous methylprednisolone. Prospective prediction of ophthalmopathy was tested in an independent validation cohort of about 19 hyperthyroidism patients and 17 patients who later progressed to ophthalmopathy. The paper describes TCR Vbeta CDR3 sequencing of 120 to 150 peripheral blood samples, made up of roughly 45 ophthalmopathy patients, 70 to 75 hyperthyroidism patients and roughly 17 progressor patients. A discovery cohort of approximately 97 patients, fewer than 50 with Graves' ophthalmopathy and 55 to 60 with stable Graves' hyperthyroidism, was used to find distinguishing TCR V-J signatures. The 95 to 100 discovery patients were randomly divided into training and test sets at a 7:3 ratio. In addition, the study compared T-cell repertoires in thyroid tissue and in blood from six Graves' hyperthyroidism patients.

TCR beta CDR3 regions were amplified from RNA transcripts. A first-round RT-PCR of the TCR CDR3 used the HTBI primer set with the Qiagen OneStep RT-PCR kit. Libraries were constructed in a second round of multiplex PCR, after which size selection and purification were carried out. The libraries were sequenced on an Illumina HiSeq2000 using paired-end 100 bp reads. The authors' pipeline ran thus. SOAPnuke was used to process the raw data, removing reads that contained adapters or uncalled bases, had a mean Phred below 15, or lacked an exact match to the constant primer or identifier. COPE v1.2.5 was used to merge the high-quality paired reads, and each unique nucleotide sequence was defined as a clonotype. Clonotypes were aligned to IMGT TRBV, TRBD and TRBJ reference segments using MiTCR v1.1. Only V-J combinations with frequency above 0.0001, covering 99% to 99.2% of repertoires, were analysed. A TCS score was defined as the ratio between F50 (clonal expansion) and ExV (chaos), using BLOSUM62-based TCRdist between CDR3 peptides within each V-J. Welch's t-statistics and random forest reduced 514 V-J features to about 13, which were used in a naive Bayes classifier (R e1071). Using fastp trimming at Q25 and MiXCR clonotype assembly, TCRdb reanalyzed the public sequencing data and kept in-frame beta chains. Each record represents a unique CDR3 protein, reported with the most common genes and DNA among its rows. TCRdb, not the authors, supplied the V and J calls. Here the sample has around 350,000 distinct CDR3 sequences; roughly 15% occur a single time. The ten top clones hold around a fifth of the sample.

In the ophthalmopathy patients, disease was moderately to severely active, with a Clinical Activity Score of 3 or more, a NOSPECS grade of 4 or more, and a duration of less than 3 months. The study excluded patients with uncontrolled infections, other autoimmune diseases, pregnancy or lactation. Clinical symptoms, serum thyroxine and TRAb, thyroid ultrasound, and orbital computed tomography formed the basis for the diagnoses. PBMCs were separated from under 11 ml of fresh peripheral blood using Ficoll-Paque density gradient centrifugation. Total RNA was extracted with Trizol reagent, and quality was checked on an Agilent 2100 Bioanalyzer. What the study reported, not specific to this receptor: No statistical method was used to set the sample size in advance, and investigators knew the group allocation. In validation, the model predicted progression to ophthalmopathy with approximately 70% sensitivity and roughly 75% specificity, a median of around six months before onset. Ophthalmopathy was separated from stable hyperthyroidism by a 13 V-J signature model, with about 86% sensitivity and 81% to 82% specificity obtained in cross-validation and 80%/75% obtained in testing. Most expanded thyroid clonotypes (frequency above 0.001) were also detected in blood, a finding suggesting that blood repertoires may reflect thyroid immune responses.

This clonotype has a count of ten or more. Its target antigen remains unknown. The record has no base qualities; no much larger clone is one base away. The source is a woman aged 30 to 39 with Graves' ophthalmopathy. The sample consisted of blood.

The CDR3 loop reads CASSATSGDADTQYF. The DNA sequence is TGTGCCAGCAGCGCGACTAGCGGGGACGCTGATACGCAGTATTTT. The chain employs TRBV13 and TRBJ2-3, and 11 junction bases match TRBD2. From the cysteine up to the phenylalanine, the CDR3 has a length of 15 residues. Of all the DNA, just the CDR3 is kept, 45 bases in frame from base 1. The germline V gene (reference sequence) sets CDR1 to PRHDT and CDR2 to FYEKMQ. V loses 5 bases at its end and J loses 6 bases; junction bases beyond the gene matches: 7.